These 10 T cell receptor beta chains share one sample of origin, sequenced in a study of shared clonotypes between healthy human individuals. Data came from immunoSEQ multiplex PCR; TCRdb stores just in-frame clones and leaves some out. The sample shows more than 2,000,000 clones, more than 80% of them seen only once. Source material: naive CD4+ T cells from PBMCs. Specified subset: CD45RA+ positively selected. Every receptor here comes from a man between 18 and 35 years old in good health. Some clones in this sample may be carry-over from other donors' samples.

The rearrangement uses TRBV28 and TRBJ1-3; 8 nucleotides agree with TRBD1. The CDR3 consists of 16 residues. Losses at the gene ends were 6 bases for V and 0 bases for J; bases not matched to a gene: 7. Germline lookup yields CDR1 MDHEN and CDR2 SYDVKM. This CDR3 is CASRRRGPSSGNTIYF. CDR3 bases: TGTGCCAGCAGGCGCAGGGGGCCCAGCTCTGGAAACACCATATATTTT.

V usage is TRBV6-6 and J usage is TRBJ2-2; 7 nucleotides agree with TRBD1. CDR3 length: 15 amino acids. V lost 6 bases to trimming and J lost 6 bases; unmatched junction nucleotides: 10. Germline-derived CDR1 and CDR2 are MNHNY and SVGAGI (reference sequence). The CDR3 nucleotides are TGTGCCAGCAGATACCGACAGGGATTGGCCGGGGAGCTGTTTTTT. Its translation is CASRYRQGLAGELFF.

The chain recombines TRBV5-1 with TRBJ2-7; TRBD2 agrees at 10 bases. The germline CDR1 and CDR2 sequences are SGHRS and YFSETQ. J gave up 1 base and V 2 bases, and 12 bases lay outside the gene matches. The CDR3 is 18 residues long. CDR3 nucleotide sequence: TGCGCCAGCAGCTTCGGGGGGTCTTTAGCGGGAGGTTCCTACGAGCAGTACTTC. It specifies CASSFGGSLAGGSYEQYF.

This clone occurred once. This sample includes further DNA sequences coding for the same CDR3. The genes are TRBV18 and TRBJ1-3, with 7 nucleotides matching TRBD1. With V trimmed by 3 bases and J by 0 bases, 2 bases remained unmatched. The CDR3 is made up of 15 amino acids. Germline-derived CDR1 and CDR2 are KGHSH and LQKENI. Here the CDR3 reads CASSPDRNSGNTIYF. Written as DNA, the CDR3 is TGTGCCAGCTCACCGGACAGGAACTCTGGAAACACCATATATTTT. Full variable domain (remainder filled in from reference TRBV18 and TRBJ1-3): NAGVMQNPRHLVRRRGQEARLRCSPMKGHSHVYWYRQLPEEGLKFMVYLQKENIIDESGMPKERFSAEFPKEGPSILRIQQVVRGDSAAYFCASSPDRNSGNTIYFGEGSWLTVV.

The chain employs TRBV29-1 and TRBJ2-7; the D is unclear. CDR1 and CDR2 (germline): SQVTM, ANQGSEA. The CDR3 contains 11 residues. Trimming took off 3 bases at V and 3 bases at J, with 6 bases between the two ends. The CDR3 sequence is CSVDDGYEQYF. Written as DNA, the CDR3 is TGCAGCGTTGATGACGGCTACGAGCAGTACTTC.

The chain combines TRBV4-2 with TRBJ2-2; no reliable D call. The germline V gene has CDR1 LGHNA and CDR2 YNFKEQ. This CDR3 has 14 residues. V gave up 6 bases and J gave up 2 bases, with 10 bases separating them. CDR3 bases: TGTGCCAGCAGATCTGAGACAAACACCGGGGAGCTGTTTTTT. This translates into CASRSETNTGELFF.

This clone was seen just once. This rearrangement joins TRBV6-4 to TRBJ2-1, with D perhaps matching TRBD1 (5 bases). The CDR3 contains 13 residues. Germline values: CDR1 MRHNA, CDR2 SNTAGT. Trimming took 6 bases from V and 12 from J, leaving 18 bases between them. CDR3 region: CASSATGYGGQFF. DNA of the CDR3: TGTGCCAGCAGCGCCACAGGATACGGTGGGCAGTTCTTC.

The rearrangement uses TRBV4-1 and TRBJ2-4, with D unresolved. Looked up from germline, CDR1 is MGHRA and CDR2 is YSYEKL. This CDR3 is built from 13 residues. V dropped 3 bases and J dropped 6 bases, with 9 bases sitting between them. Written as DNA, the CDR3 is TGCGCCAGCAGCCACCTTCCTGGAAACATTCAGTACTTC. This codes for CASSHLPGNIQYF.

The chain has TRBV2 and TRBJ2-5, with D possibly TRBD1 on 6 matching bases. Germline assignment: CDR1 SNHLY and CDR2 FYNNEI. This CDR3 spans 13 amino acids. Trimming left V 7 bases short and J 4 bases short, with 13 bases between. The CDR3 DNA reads TGTGCCAGCAACAGGGAAACGGGAGAGACCCAGTACTTC. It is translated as CASNRETGETQYF.

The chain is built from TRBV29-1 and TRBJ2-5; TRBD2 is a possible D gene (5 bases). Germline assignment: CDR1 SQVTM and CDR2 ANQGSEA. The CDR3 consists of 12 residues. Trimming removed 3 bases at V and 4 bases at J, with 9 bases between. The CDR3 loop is CSVDLRGETQYF. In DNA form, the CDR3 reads TGCAGCGTTGATTTACGGGGAGAGACCCAGTACTTC. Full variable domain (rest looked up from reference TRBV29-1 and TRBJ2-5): SAVISQKPSRDICQRGTSLTIQCQVDSQVTMMFWYRQQPGQSLTLIATANQGSEATYESGFVIDKFPISRPNLTFSTLTVSNMSPEDSSIYLCSVDLRGETQYFGPGTRLLVL.